Shown below are 25 T cell receptor beta chains from a single sample sequenced in a study of blood T cell repertoires in COVID-19. TCRdb's copy holds only in-frame clones and misses some; the assay was immunoSEQ multiplex PCR. The sample carries about 120,000 clones, more than 75% recorded once. The sequenced material came from peripheral blood. The receptors shown here come from a woman between 50 and 59 years old with acute or convalescent COVID-19.

The V and J genes are TRBV6-5 and TRBJ2-7; D gene uncertain. This CDR3 is built from 12 residues. Germline CDR1 and CDR2: MNHEY and SVGAGI. V was shortened by 5 bases and J by 3 bases, with 8 bases between the two germline ends. CDR3 sequence (DNA): TGTGCCAGCAGTAAGTCCTACTACGAGCAGTACTTC. It encodes CASSKSYYEQYF.

This chain connects TRBV7-2 to TRBJ2-4; D remains unclear. Germline CDR1 and CDR2: SGHTA and FQGNSA. The CDR3 is 15 amino acids. With 1 base removed from V and 10 bases from J, the gap between germline ends came to 17 bases. CDR3 amino acids: CASSLDGGGKRIQYF. CDR3 in DNA: TGTGCCAGCAGCTTAGACGGCGGTGGAAAACGGATTCAGTACTTC.

This chain joins TRBV7-2 and TRBJ2-2; 8 positions agree with TRBD2. This CDR3 is built from 16 residues. With 5 bases clipped from V and 2 bases from J, the junction kept 7 bases outside the gene matches. Germline values: CDR1 SGHTA, CDR2 FQGNSA. CDR3: CASSLAGGRNTGELFF. For the CDR3, the DNA is TGTGCCAGCAGCCTCGCGGGGGGCCGTAACACCGGGGAGCTGTTTTTT.

J is TRBJ2-1 and V is TRBV24-1; a possible D gene is TRBD2 (7 bases). The CDR3 has 11 amino acids. Germline V CDR1 and CDR2: KGHDR, SFDVKD. V was pared by 9 bases and J by 8 bases, with 10 bases between. CDR3 in amino acids: CATGGGDEQFF. CDR3 nucleotide sequence: TGTGCCACCGGGGGGGGCGATGAGCAGTTCTTC.

The V gene is TRBV27, the J gene TRBJ1-6; TRBD1 aligns across 7 bases. J was trimmed by 4 bases and V by 6 bases; bases with no gene match: 6. CDR1 is MNHEY and CDR2 is SMNVEV in the germline V gene (reference sequence). This CDR3 region has 15 residues. CDR3 sequence (DNA): TGTGCCAGCAGCTCAGGACAGGTTTATAATTCACCCCTCCACTTT. This encodes CASSSGQVYNSPLHF.

The rearrangement uses TRBV6-5 and TRBJ2-7; D call uncertain. Germline V gives CDR1 MNHEY, CDR2 SVGAGI. Deletions cut 6 bases from V and 0 bases from J, with 12 bases between. The CDR3 has 14 residues. CDR3 sequence: CASRILSGSYEQYF. The CDR3 region has the DNA TGTGCCAGCAGGATACTCTCGGGCTCCTACGAGCAGTACTTC.

The gene calls are TRBV7-9 and TRBJ1-1; possibly TRBD1 for D (6 bases). Deletions cut 4 bases from V and 3 bases from J, with 18 bases between. In germline, CDR1 is SEHNR, CDR2 FQNEAQ (reference sequence). The CDR3 extends over 16 amino acids. The CDR3 sequence: CASSSPPGRGDTEAFF. CDR3 coding DNA: TGTGCCAGCAGCTCACCCCCGGGGAGGGGGGACACTGAAGCTTTCTTT.

V is TRBV29-1 and J is TRBJ2-7; perhaps TRBD1 as D (6 bases). Trimming pared 7 bases from V and 2 bases from J, leaving 15 bases between. Looked up from germline, CDR1 is SQVTM and CDR2 is ANQGSEA. This CDR3 comprises 13 residues. The CDR3 sequence: CSALTGDTYEQYF. DNA of the CDR3: TGCAGCGCCCTGACAGGCGATACCTACGAGCAGTACTTC.

This sequence joins TRBV12-3 or TRBV12-4 and TRBJ2-7; a possible D gene is TRBD1 (6 bases). Trimming pared 5 bases from V and 4 bases from J, leaving 12 bases between. This CDR3 comprises 13 residues. The CDR3 is CASSRDTGYEQYF. CDR3 in DNA: TGTGCCAGCAGTCGGGACACTGGATACGAGCAGTACTTC.

The chain uses TRBV30 and TRBJ2-2; 11 bases fit TRBD2. The CDR3 runs 15 residues. V lost 4 bases and J lost 5; bases outside the gene matches: 6. Per the germline V gene, CDR1 is GTSNPN and CDR2 is SVGIG (reference sequence). CDR3 protein: CAWNTGLAETGELFF. The CDR3 DNA sequence: TGTGCCTGGAACACGGGACTAGCGGAGACCGGGGAGCTGTTTTTT.

The rearrangement joins TRBV3-1 (or the pseudogene TRBV3-2) to TRBJ1-1, with a possible D match to TRBD1 (5 bases). The CDR3 is 15 amino acids. V lost 0 bases, J lost 5 bases, and 13 bases lay in between. Germline CDR1 is LGHDT and CDR2 is YNNKEL (reference sequence). CDR3 in amino acids: CASSQEMAGWTEAFF. As DNA, the CDR3 is TGTGCCAGCAGCCAAGAAATGGCAGGGTGGACTGAAGCTTTCTTT.

The V gene is TRBV30, the J gene TRBJ2-3; 8 bases agree with TRBD2. This CDR3 comprises 16 residues. The V and J ends lost 2 bases and 3 bases, in that order; junction bases with no gene match: 10. CDR1 and CDR2 from the germline V gene are GTSNPN and SVGIG (reference sequence). This chain's CDR3 is CAWSSPGLGGTDTQYF. CDR3 in DNA: TGTGCCTGGAGTTCACCGGGACTAGGGGGAACAGATACGCAGTATTTT.

J is TRBJ2-5 and V is TRBV24-1, with 15 bases that match TRBD2. Germline-derived CDR1 and CDR2 are KGHDR and SFDVKD. CDR3 length equals 18 residues. V shed 1 base, J shed 2 bases, and the junction held 4 bases outside the gene matches. The CDR3 bases are TGTGCCACCAGTGATTTAGTCGGGACTAGCGGGGGGCAAGAGACCCAGTACTTC. Its translation: CATSDLVGTSGGQETQYF.

V is TRBV18 and J is TRBJ1-2, with D perhaps matching TRBD1 (5 bases). Trimming removed 0 bases at V and 4 bases at J, with 12 bases between. The length of the CDR3 is 15 residues. The germline CDR1 and CDR2 sequences are KGHSH and LQKENI. The CDR3 reads CASSPPGGASYGYTF. CDR3 DNA: TGTGCCAGCTCACCACCGGGTGGGGCCAGCTATGGCTACACCTTC.

CDR3: CASSQGWRGRGTEAFF. As DNA, the CDR3 is TGTGCCAGCAGCCAAGGTTGGAGGGGAAGGGGCACTGAAGCTTTCTTT. V and J are TRBV3-1 (or the pseudogene TRBV3-2) and TRBJ1-1, with D perhaps matching TRBD1 (5 bases). The V gene's germline CDR1 is LGHDT and CDR2 YNNKEL (reference sequence). V was trimmed by 1 base and J by 4 bases, leaving 16 bases between them. This CDR3 is built from 16 residues.

The J gene is TRBJ1-2, the V gene TRBV6-4; tentatively, D is TRBD1 (5 bases). Germline assignment: CDR1 MRHNA and CDR2 SNTAGT. V shed 6 bases and J shed 7 bases, with 12 bases lying between them. CDR3 length equals 12 residues. The DNA for the CDR3 is TGTGCCAGCAGATCGGGACTTGGTGGCTACACCTTC. It encodes CASRSGLGGYTF.

The rearrangement links TRBV7-2 to TRBJ1-1; D might be TRBD1 (5 bases). Germline CDR1 and CDR2: SGHTA and FQGNSA. The CDR3 totals 16 residues. The V end lost 2 bases, the J end lost 5 bases, and 18 bases lay between the germline ends. This CDR3 is CASSLRERGAGTEAFF. CDR3 coding DNA: TGTGCCAGCAGCTTACGGGAGAGGGGAGCAGGGACTGAAGCTTTCTTT. The full variable domain, completed using reference TRBV7-2 and TRBJ1-1, is GAGVSQSPSNKVTEKGKDVELRCDPISGHTALYWYRQSLGQGLEFLIYFQGNSAPDKSGLPSDRFSAERTGGSVSTLTIQRTQQEDSAVYLCASSLRERGAGTEAFFGQGTRLTVV.

In this sample, this clone turned up many times. The chain is built from TRBV27 and TRBJ1-5; no reliable D call. This CDR3 contains 13 residues. Germline V lookup: CDR1 MNHEY, CDR2 SMNVEV (reference sequence). The V gene lost 6 bases and the J gene lost 0 bases, with 6 bases spanning the gap. The DNA of the CDR3 is TGTGCCAGCAGCAGTTATAGCAATCAGCCCCAGCATTTT. This translates into CASSSYSNQPQHF.

V and J are TRBV19 and TRBJ2-1; the D gene is possibly TRBD2 (5 bases). Per the germline V gene, CDR1 is LNHDA and CDR2 is SQIVND (reference sequence). V dropped 4 bases and J dropped 9 bases, with 10 bases sitting between them. The CDR3 has 12 amino acids. The CDR3 loop reads CASSNRGGEQFF. Written as DNA, the CDR3 is TGTGCCAGTAGTAATAGAGGAGGTGAGCAGTTCTTC.

This chain connects TRBV11-2 to TRBJ2-1, with 12 bases identical to TRBD1. V dropped 5 bases and J dropped 6; count of bases not matched to a gene: 8. Germline V lookup: CDR1 SGHAT, CDR2 FQNNGV. The CDR3 is 16 amino acids. This chain's CDR3 is CASSPAGTGGSNEQFF. In nucleotides, the CDR3 is TGTGCCAGCAGCCCGGCCGGGACAGGGGGCTCCAATGAGCAGTTCTTC.

The rearrangement links TRBV5-1 to TRBJ2-2, with D perhaps matching TRBD1 (7 bases). Germline CDR1 SGHRS, CDR2 YFSETQ. This CDR3 is built from 15 residues. The V end lost 4 bases, the J end lost 7 bases, and 17 bases lay between the germline ends. The CDR3 spells CASSPVEGAGGELFF. In DNA, the CDR3 is TGCGCCAGCAGCCCCGTGGAGGGGGCAGGCGGGGAGCTGTTTTTT.

This clone was recorded only once. The chain employs TRBV14 and TRBJ1-4; 10 positions match TRBD1. V lost 4 bases, J lost 9 bases, and 5 bases stayed unmatched. Germline-derived CDR1 and CDR2 are SGHDN and FVKESK. The CDR3 extends over 14 amino acids. CDR3 sequence reads: CASSPRTGGKKLFF. CDR3 nucleotides: TGTGCCAGCAGCCCGCGGACAGGGGGTAAAAAACTGTTTTTT.

J is TRBJ2-1 and V is TRBV27; D might be TRBD2 (6 bases). The germline CDR1 and CDR2 sequences are MNHEY and SMNVEV (reference sequence). This CDR3 is built from 13 residues. The germline V and J ends were trimmed by 6 bases and 5 bases, with 11 bases remaining between them. In DNA form, the CDR3 reads TGTGCCAGCAGGCGGGGAAGGGACAATGAGCAGTTCTTC. Amino acid sequence: CASRRGRDNEQFF.

The rearrangement links TRBV19 to TRBJ1-3; D is possibly TRBD1 (6 bases). V lost 7 bases and J lost 3, with 16 bases in between. Germline CDR1 LNHDA, CDR2 SQIVND (reference sequence). This CDR3 is built from 15 residues. The DNA of the CDR3 is TGTGCCAGTACCCCCAGGGGAACGGATGGAAACACCATATATTTT. Amino acids: CASTPRGTDGNTIYF.

This clone was observed once. The chain employs TRBV4-1 and TRBJ1-1; D may be TRBD1 (6 bases). V dropped 4 bases and J dropped 1 base, with 13 bases sitting between them. CDR1 MGHRA and CDR2 YSYEKL come from the germline V gene. The CDR3 consists of 15 residues. The CDR3 bases are TGCGCCAGCAGCCCATATCAGGGGAGGAACACTGAAGCTTTCTTT. It codes for CASSPYQGRNTEAFF.